This is a list of T cell receptor beta chains from one sample in a study of blood T cell repertoires in COVID-19. Some clones are missing from TCRdb's copy, which holds only in-frame ones; the method was immunoSEQ multiplex PCR. Here the sample spans around 200,000 clones, over 75% being singletons. The source material was PBMCs or T cells enriched from blood (not recorded which). The receptors derive from a middle-aged woman with acute COVID-19. Both conserved end residues are part of each CDR3.

J gene: TRBJ2-2
V gene: TRBV14
CDR3 protein: CASSQLIGANTGELFF

J gene: TRBJ2-3
V gene: TRBV11-3
CDR3 protein: CASSHRGRGDTQYF

J gene: TRBJ2-1
V gene: TRBV11-2
CDR3 protein: CASSPTSGPSYNEQFF

J gene: TRBJ1-2
V gene: TRBV4-2
CDR3 protein: CASSQDQGTNYGYTF

J gene: TRBJ2-2
V gene: TRBV11-1
CDR3 protein: CATRASGTGELFF

J gene: TRBJ1-6
V gene: TRBV9
CDR3 protein: CASSSGQVNSPLHF

J gene: TRBJ1-5
V gene: TRBV18
CDR3 protein: CASSDSDREGNQPQHF

J gene: TRBJ2-7
V gene: TRBV18
CDR3 protein: CASSPGLAGGYDWYEQYF

J gene: TRBJ1-6
V gene: TRBV6-5
CDR3 protein: CASSSTGGLTPLHF

J gene: TRBJ1-1
V gene: TRBV13
CDR3 protein: CASSPPRVGPVQTEAFF

J gene: TRBJ1-5
V gene: TRBV9
CDR3 protein: CASSVHGGIEQPQHF

J gene: TRBJ1-5
V gene: TRBV19
CDR3 protein: CASSPFGTAEQPQHF

J gene: TRBJ2-7
V gene: TRBV9
CDR3 protein: CASSARDSYEQYF

J gene: TRBJ1-5
V gene: TRBV19
CDR3 protein: CASSIPRSNQPQHF

J gene: TRBJ2-3
V gene: TRBV30
CDR3 protein: CAWSRLAGGIKPAPDTQYF

J gene: TRBJ2-2
V gene: TRBV4-2
CDR3 protein: CASSLYSGGGSFSGELFF

J gene: TRBJ1-2
V gene: TRBV2
CDR3 protein: CASSTRGYYGYTF

J gene: TRBJ1-1
V gene: TRBV10-3
CDR3 protein: CAISQVDRREAFF

J gene: TRBJ2-7
V gene: TRBV30
CDR3 protein: CAWNSGGPTDEQYF

J gene: TRBJ2-3
V gene: TRBV5-4
CDR3 protein: CASSDRGRLTDTQYF